This TCR beta chain was observed in a study of Ad26.COV2.S vaccination and SARS-CoV-2 variants. Study details: Donor had been placed in the Ad26.COV2.S arm of the COV1001 trial. Notes on the study in general: A substantial breadth of spike-specific CD8+ and CD4+ T cell responses after vaccination has been reported. Compared with placebo recipients, vaccine recipients had higher spike-specific TCR breadth.

Treatment: some 20 received Ad26.COV2.S at low or high dose, single or two shots; a few received placebo; per-sample allocation not given. Vaccine and placebo recipients were sampled on day 63 after the first injection. TCRdb's table, derived via immunoSEQ multiplex PCR, lists solely in-frame clones and lacks some. The data contain around 340,000 clones, 88% of them seen just once; the ten biggest clones take up 5.5% to 7%. With respect to this clone: Its antigen is unknown.

The germline CDR1 and CDR2 sequences are SGHRS and YFSETQ. The CDR3 length is 14 residues. Trimming cost V 9 bases and J 1 base, with 11 bases left between them. The chain links TRBV5-1 to TRBJ2-6; a weak D match, TRBD2 (5 bases). The material sequenced was peripheral blood, taken in a trial of Ad26.COV2.S vaccine versus placebo. The sequence derives from a person between 18 and 59 years old who received the Ad26.COV2.S COVID-19 vaccine or a placebo. The CDR3 DNA follows: TGCGCCACCGCAGCGGATTCTGGGGCCAACGTCCTGACTTTC. This codes for CATAADSGANVLTF.